This T cell receptor beta chain was sequenced for a study of T cells in Graves' hyperthyroidism and ophthalmopathy. RNA transcripts were the template for amplifying TCR beta CDR3 regions. A set of HTBI primers served as the primers for a first-round RT-PCR of the TCR CDR3. TCRdb fed the multiplex PCR reads into MiXCR, producing one record per CDR3 protein. The sample records approximately 870,000 distinct CDR3 sequences, 38% being singletons. The ends were cut back, 1 base at V and 2 bases at J, with 21 bases in the middle. The CDR3 is 18 amino acids. CDR1 and CDR2 (germline): LGHNA, YSLEER. This receptor was identified in a man aged 18 to 29 with Graves' hyperthyroidism. The sequencing sample was made of blood. This chain joins TRBV4-3 and TRBJ2-7; D tentatively fits TRBD1 or TRBD2 (5 bases each). The CDR3 DNA follows: TGCGCCAGCAGCCAAGGAATGTTTAGTATACTGGGGGCCTACGAGCAGTACTTC. Translating it yields CASSQGMFSILGAYEQYF.